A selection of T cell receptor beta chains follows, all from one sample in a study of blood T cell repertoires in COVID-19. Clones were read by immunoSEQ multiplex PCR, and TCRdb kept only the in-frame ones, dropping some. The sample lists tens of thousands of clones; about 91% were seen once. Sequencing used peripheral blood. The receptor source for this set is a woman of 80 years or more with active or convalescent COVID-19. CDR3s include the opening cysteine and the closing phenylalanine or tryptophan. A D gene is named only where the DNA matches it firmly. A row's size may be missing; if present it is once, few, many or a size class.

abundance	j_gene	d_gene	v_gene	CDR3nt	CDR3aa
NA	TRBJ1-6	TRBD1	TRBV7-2	TGTGCCAGCAGCGTTTTACGGGACAGATCACCCCTCCACTTT	CASSVLRDRSPLHF
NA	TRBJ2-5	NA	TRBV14	TGTGCCAGCAGCCACTTAGAGACCCAGTACTTC	CASSHLETQYF
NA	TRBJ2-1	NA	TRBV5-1	TGCGCCAGCCGAGACAGATCTACCCACAATGAGCAGTTCTTC	CASRDRSTHNEQFF
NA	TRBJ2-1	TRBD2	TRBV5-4	TGTGCCAGCAGCTTGGGAGGACTAGCGGCATACAATGAGCAGTTCTTC	CASSLGGLAAYNEQFF
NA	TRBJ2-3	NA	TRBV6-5	TGTGCCAGCAGTTACAATGGCATGGATACGCAGTATTTT	CASSYNGMDTQYF
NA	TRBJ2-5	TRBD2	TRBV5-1	TGCGCCAGCAGCTTGGCGGTCGGCGGGGGGAACCAAGAGACCCAGTACTTC	CASSLAVGGGNQETQYF
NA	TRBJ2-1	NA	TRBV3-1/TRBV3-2	TGTGCCAGCAGCCACGAACTAAGCAGCAATGAGCAGTTCTTC	CASSHELSSNEQFF
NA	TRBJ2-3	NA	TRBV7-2	TGTGCCAGCAGCTTAGCGGCTAGCACAGATACGCAGTATTTT	CASSLAASTDTQYF
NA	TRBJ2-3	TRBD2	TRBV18	TGTGCCAGCTCACCCCGTCAGGGACTAGCGGGGGGTGCAGATACGCAGTATTTT	CASSPRQGLAGGADTQYF
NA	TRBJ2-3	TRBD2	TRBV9	TGTGCCAGCTCTCGTGTGGCTAGCGGGGGACCTAGCACAGATACGCAGTATTTT	CASSRVASGGPSTDTQYF
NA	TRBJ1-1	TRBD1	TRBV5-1	TGCGCCAGCAGCTGGGGACAGGGGGACACTGAAGCTTTCTTT	CASSWGQGDTEAFF
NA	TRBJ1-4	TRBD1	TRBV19	TGTGCCAGTAGTACCCAGACAGGGTCGGAAAAACTGTTTTTT	CASSTQTGSEKLFF
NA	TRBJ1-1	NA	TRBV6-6	TGTGCCAGCAGTTACCACCCTAAATTGAACACTGAAGCTTTCTTT	CASSYHPKLNTEAFF
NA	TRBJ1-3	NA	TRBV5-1	TGCGCCAGCAGCTTGGGCCCAGTTGGAAACACCATATATTTT	CASSLGPVGNTIYF
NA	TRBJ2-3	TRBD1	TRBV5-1	TGCGCCAGCACACGGACAGGGGAGGATACGCAGTATTTT	CASTRTGEDTQYF
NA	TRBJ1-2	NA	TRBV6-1	TGTGCCAGCAGTGAAGCCATAGGACAGCCCTATGGCTACACCTTC	CASSEAIGQPYGYTF
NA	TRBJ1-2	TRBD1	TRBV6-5	TGTGCCAGCAGCTCAACAGGGGGCGTCGGCTATGGCTACACCTTC	CASSSTGGVGYGYTF
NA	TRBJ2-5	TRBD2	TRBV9	TGTGCCAGCACCCATAGCGGGGGGGCCCCCCAAGAGACCCAGTACTTC	CASTHSGGAPQETQYF
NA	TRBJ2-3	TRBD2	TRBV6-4	TGTGCCAGCAGTCCCCATGTAGCGGGAGCAGATACGCAGTATTTT	CASSPHVAGADTQYF
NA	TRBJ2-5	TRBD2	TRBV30	TGTGCCTGGAGCGTAGCCGGGACTAGCGGGGAGACCCAGTACTTC	CAWSVAGTSGETQYF
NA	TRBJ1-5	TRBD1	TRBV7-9	TGTGCCAGCAGCTTAGACTATCCCGACAGGGTCGGAGATCAGCCCCAGCATTTT	CASSLDYPDRVGDQPQHF
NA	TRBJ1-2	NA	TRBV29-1	TGCAGCGTTTTCGGGGTCAGTGCTTCGTATGGCTACACCTTC	CSVFGVSASYGYTF
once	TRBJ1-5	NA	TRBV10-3	TGTGCCATCAGTGGACAAGGTGATCAGCCCCAGCATTTT	CAISGQGDQPQHF
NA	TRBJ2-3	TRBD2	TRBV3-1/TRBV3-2	TGTGCCAGCAGCCCTAGACTAGCGGGGGGATTAGTAGGGGTGTCAGATACGCAGTATTTT	CASSPRLAGGLVGVSDTQYF
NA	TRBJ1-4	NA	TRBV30	TGTGCTATAGAGGGCCATAATGAAAAACTGTTTTTT	CAIEGHNEKLFF
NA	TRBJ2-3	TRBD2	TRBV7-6	TGTGCCAGCAGCCGACTAGCGGGAGAGGTAGATACGCAGTATTTT	CASSRLAGEVDTQYF
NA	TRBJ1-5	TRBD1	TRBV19	TGTGCCAGTAGATTTCAGGGGGCCAGACAGCCCCAGCATTTT	CASRFQGARQPQHF
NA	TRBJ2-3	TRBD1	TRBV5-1	TGCGCCAGCAGCGCGACAGGGGAAGGGCAGTATTTT	CASSATGEGQYF
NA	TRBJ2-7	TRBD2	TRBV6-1	TGTGCCAGCTCGACGAGGGAGGGCCGGTACGAGCAGTACTTC	CASSTREGRYEQYF
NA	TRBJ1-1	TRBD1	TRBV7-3	TGTGCCAGTCGACAGGGCATGAACACTGAAGCTTTCTTT	CASRQGMNTEAFF
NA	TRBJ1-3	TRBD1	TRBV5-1	TGCGCCAGCAGCGGTCGGACAGGGACAGGAAACACCATATATTTT	CASSGRTGTGNTIYF
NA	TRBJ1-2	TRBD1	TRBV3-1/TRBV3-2	TGTGCCAGCAGTCGGGCAGGGGGCGCGGATGGCTACACCTTC	CASSRAGGADGYTF
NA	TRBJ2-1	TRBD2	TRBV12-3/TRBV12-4	TGTGCCAGCAGCCCGGGGGGGCTTGAGCAGTTCTTC	CASSPGGLEQFF
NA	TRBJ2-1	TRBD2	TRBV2	TGTGCCAGCAGGAGGACTAGCGGTTCCTACAATGAGCAGTTCTTC	CASRRTSGSYNEQFF
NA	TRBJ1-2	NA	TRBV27	TGTGCCAGCAGTCTCGGGGGGGGAATCTATGGCTACACCTTC	CASSLGGGIYGYTF
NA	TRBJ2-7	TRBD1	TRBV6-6	TGTGCCAGCAGTCGATCCACAGGGGCCAAGAGCTACGAGCAGTACTTC	CASSRSTGAKSYEQYF
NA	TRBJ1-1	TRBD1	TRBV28	TGTGCCAGCAGTTCGCCCGGACAGGCTCGGGACACTGAAGCTTTCTTT	CASSSPGQARDTEAFF
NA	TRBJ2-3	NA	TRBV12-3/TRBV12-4	TGTGCCAGCAAGCAGCGGGATACGCAGTATTTT	CASKQRDTQYF
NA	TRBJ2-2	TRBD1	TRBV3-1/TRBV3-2	TGTGCCAGCAGCCGGAGGGAGACAGGGGTCACCGGGGAGCTGTTTTTT	CASSRRETGVTGELFF
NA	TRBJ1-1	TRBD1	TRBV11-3	TGTGCCAGCAGCTCGGGACAGTTGAACACTGAAGCTTTCTTT	CASSSGQLNTEAFF
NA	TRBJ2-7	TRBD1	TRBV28	TGTGCCAGCAGTCGTCACAGGGGGTCAACGTACGAGCAGTACTTC	CASSRHRGSTYEQYF
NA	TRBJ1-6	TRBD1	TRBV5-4	TGTGCCAGCAGCTTGGCCCCTAACAGGGGGGACTCACCCCTCCACTTT	CASSLAPNRGDSPLHF
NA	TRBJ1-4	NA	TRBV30	TGTGCCTGTACCCCGGCGTTCGGAGTTGCAACTAATGAAAAACTGTTTTTT	CACTPAFGVATNEKLFF
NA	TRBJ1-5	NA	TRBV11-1	TGTGCCAGCAGCTTAACAGACAATCAGCCCCAGCATTTT	CASSLTDNQPQHF
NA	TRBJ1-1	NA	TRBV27	TGTGCCAGTTTCCCCGGCGGGGGCACTGAAGCTTTCTTT	CASFPGGGTEAFF